Included here is one TCR beta chain sequence, with context. Its antigen is unidentified. TCRdb re-analysed the 5' RACE reads in MiXCR, keeping a single row per CDR3 protein. The sample includes hundreds of thousands of distinct CDR3 sequences, around 3.6% of them seen just once. V trimming: 2 bases; J trimming: 9 bases; junction bases outside the gene matches: 7. This CDR3 comprises 14 residues. The record originates from a study of T cells after yellow fever vaccination. Study at large: Fractions with few cells were prepared using SMART-Seq v4 Ultra Low Input. General observations from the study: There was a small share of clonotypes that showed up in both the CD4 and CD8 compartments. The secondary T-cell response peaked on day 5, not day 15, but was weaker.

This TCR came from a man aged 18 to 29 who received the YFV17D yellow fever vaccine. The V and J genes are TRBV12-3 or TRBV12-4 and TRBJ1-5; 7 bases map to TRBD1. Sequenced material: PBMCs, taken on the day of the yellow fever booster vaccination. CDR3 sequence (DNA): TGTGCCAGCAGTTTAAGGACAGGCGCAAGGCCCCAGCATTTT. The encoded protein is CASSLRTGARPQHF.